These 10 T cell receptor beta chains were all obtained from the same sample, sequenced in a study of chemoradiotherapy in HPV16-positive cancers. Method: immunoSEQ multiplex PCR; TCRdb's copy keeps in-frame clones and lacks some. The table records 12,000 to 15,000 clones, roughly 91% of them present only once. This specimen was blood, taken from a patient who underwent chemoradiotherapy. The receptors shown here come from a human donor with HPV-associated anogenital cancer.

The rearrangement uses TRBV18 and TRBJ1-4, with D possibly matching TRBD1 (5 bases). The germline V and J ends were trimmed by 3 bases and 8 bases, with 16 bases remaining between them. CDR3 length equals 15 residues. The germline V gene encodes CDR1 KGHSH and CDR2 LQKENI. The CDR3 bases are TGTGCCAGCTCACCGGGACCGTCACTCGGGGAAAAACTGTTTTTT. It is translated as CASSPGPSLGEKLFF.

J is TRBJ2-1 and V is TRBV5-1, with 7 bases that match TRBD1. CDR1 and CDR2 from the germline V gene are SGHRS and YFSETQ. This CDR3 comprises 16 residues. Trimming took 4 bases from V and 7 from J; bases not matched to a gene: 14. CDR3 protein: CASSPPRQGSGNEQFF. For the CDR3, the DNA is TGCGCCAGCAGCCCGCCTCGACAGGGTTCGGGGAATGAGCAGTTCTTC.

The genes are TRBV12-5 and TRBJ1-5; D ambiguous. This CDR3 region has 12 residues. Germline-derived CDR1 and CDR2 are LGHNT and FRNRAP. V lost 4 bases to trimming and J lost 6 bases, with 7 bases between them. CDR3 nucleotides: TGTGCTAGTGGTTCGGGTGTTCAGCCCCAGCATTTT. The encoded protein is CASGSGVQPQHF.

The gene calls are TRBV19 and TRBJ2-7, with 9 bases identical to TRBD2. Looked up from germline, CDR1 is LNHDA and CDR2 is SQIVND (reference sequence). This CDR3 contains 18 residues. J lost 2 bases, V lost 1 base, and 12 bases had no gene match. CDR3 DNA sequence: TGTGCCAGTAGTATAGGTCCCCATAGAGAGCGGGGGGCCTACGAGCAGTACTTC. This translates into CASSIGPHRERGAYEQYF.

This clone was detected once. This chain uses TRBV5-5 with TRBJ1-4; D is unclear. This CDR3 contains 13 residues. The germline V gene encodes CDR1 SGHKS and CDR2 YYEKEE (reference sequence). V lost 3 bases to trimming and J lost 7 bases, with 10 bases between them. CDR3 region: CASSSRGGEKLFF. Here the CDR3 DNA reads TGTGCCAGCAGCTCCAGAGGCGGTGAAAAACTGTTTTTT.

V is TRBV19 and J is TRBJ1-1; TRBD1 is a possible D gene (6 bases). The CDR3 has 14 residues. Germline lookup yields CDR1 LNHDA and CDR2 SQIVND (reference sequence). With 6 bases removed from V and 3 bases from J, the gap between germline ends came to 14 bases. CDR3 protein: CASRIGGRDTEAFF. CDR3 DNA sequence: TGTGCCAGTAGGATCGGGGGCAGGGACACTGAAGCTTTCTTT.

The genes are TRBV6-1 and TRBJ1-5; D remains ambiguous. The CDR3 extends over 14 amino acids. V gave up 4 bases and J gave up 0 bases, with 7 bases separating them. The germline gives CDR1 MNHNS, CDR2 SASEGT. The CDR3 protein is CASSGQYSNQPQHF. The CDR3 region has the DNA TGTGCCAGCAGTGGCCAGTATAGCAATCAGCCCCAGCATTTT.

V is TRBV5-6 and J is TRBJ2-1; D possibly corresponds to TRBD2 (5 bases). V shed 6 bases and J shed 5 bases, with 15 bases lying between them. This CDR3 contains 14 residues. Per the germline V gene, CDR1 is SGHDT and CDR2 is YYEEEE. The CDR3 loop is CASTFGDSDNEQFF. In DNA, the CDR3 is TGTGCCAGCACCTTCGGTGATAGCGACAATGAGCAGTTCTTC.

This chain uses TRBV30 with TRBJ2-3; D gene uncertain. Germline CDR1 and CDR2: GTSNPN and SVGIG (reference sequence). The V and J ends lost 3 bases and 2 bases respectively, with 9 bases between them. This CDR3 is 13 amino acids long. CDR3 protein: CAWSRTITDTQYF. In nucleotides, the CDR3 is TGTGCCTGGAGCCGTACTATCACAGATACGCAGTATTTT. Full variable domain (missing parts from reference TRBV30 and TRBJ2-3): SQTIHQWPATLVQPVGSPLSLECTVEGTSNPNLYWYRQAAGRGLQLLFYSVGIGQISSEVPQNLSASRPQDRQFILSSKKLLLSDSGFYLCAWSRTITDTQYFGPGTRLTVL.

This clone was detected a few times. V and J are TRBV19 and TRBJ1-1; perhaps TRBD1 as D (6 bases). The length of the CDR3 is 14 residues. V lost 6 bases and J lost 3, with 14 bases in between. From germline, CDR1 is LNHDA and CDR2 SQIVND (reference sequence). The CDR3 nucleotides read TGTGCCAGTAGCTTGCCGGGACAATACACTGAAGCTTTCTTT. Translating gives CASSLPGQYTEAFF.